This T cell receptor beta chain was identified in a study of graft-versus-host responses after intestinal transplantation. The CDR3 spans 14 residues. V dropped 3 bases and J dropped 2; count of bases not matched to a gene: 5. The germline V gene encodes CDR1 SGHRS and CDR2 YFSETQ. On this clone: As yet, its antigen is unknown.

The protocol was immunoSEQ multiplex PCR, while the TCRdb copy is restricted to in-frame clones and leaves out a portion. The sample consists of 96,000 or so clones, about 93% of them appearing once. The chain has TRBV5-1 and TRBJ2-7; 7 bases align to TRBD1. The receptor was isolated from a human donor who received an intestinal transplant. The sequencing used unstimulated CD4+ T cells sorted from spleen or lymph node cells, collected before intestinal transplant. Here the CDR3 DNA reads TGCGCCAGCAGCTCAACCGGGACAGCCTACGAGCAGTACTTC. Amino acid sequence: CASSSTGTAYEQYF.